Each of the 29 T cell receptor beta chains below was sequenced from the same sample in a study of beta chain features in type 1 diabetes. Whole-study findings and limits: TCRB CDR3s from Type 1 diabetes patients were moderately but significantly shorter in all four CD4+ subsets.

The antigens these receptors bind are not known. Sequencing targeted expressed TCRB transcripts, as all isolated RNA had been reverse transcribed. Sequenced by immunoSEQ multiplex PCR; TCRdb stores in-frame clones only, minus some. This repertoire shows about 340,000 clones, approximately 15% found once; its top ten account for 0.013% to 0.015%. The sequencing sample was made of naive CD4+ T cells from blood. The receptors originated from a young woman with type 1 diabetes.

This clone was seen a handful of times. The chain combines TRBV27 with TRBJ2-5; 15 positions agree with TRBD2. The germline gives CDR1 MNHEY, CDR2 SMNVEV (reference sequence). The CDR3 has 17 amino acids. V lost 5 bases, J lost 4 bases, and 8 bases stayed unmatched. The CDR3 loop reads CASSPTWGLAGGETQYF. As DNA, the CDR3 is TGTGCCAGCAGTCCCACTTGGGGACTAGCGGGGGGAGAGACCCAGTACTTC.

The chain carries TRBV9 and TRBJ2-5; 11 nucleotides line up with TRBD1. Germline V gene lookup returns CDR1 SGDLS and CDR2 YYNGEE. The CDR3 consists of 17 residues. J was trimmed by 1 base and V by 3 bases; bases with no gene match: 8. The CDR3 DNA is TGTGCCAGCAGCGGGGAGTGGGGGACAGGGGGCCAAGAGACCCAGTACTTC. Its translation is CASSGEWGTGGQETQYF.

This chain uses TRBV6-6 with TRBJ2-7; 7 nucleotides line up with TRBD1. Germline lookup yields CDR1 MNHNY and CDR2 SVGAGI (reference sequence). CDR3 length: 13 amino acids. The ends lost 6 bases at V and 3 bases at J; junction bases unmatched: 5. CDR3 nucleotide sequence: TGTGCCAGCAGGGGCCGACAGGGCTACGAGCAGTACGTC. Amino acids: CASRGRQGYEQYV.

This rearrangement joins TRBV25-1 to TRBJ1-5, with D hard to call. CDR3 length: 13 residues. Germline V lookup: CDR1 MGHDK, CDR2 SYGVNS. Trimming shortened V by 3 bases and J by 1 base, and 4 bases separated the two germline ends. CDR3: CASSDRSNQPQHF. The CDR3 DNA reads TGTGCCAGCAGTGACAGAAGCAATCAGCCCCAGCATTTT.

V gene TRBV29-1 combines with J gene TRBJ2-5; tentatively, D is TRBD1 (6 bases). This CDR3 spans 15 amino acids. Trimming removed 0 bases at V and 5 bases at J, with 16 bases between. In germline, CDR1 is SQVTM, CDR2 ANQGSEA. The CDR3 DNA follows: TGCAGCGTTGAAGATCCAACAGGGTGGTCGGAGACCCAGTACTTC. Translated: CSVEDPTGWSETQYF.

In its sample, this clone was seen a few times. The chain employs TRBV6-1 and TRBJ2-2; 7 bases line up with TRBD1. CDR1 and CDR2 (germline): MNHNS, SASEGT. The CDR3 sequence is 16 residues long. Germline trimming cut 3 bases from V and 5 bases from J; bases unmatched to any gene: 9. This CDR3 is CASSDSGTVWTGELFF. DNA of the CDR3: TGTGCCAGCAGTGATTCTGGGACAGTTTGGACCGGGGAGCTGTTTTTT.

CDR3 protein: CASRNRLASGELFF. The CDR3 region has the DNA TGTGCCAGCAGGAACCGACTAGCGTCCGGGGAGCTGTTTTTT. The rearrangement links TRBV6-5 to TRBJ2-2; TRBD2 agrees at 8 bases. Germline V gene data show CDR1 as MNHEY and CDR2 as SVGAGI. This CDR3 region has 14 residues. V gave up 6 bases and J gave up 6 bases; unmatched junction bases: 6.

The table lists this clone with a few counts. The CDR3 spells CSGSGRGSYNEQFF. CDR3 nucleotides: TGCAGCGGTAGCGGGAGGGGCTCCTACAATGAGCAGTTCTTC. This rearrangement joins TRBV29-1 to TRBJ2-1; 11 bases align to TRBD2. The CDR3 is 14 residues long. The V gene's germline CDR1 is SQVTM and CDR2 ANQGSEA. Losses at the gene ends were 7 bases for V and 0 bases for J; bases not matched to a gene: 2.

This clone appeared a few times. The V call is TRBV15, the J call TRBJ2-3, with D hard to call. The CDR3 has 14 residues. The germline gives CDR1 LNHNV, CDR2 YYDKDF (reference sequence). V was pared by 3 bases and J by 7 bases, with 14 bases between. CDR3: CATSRALLVNTQYF. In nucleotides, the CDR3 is TGTGCCACCAGCAGGGCCCTGCTAGTCAATACGCAGTATTTT.

For the CDR3, the DNA is TGTGCCAGCAGGGGACAGGGAGAGACCCAGTACTTC. Protein sequence: CASRGQGETQYF. The chain links TRBV9 to TRBJ2-5; 9 bases match TRBD1. This CDR3 has 12 residues. V shed 5 bases, J shed 4 bases, and the junction held 0 bases outside the gene matches. Germline CDR1 reads SGDLS; CDR2 reads YYNGEE.

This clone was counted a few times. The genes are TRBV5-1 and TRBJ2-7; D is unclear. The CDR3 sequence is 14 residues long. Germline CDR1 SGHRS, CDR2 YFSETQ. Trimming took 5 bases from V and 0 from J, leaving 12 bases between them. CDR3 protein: CASSTSLSSYEQYF. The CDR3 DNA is TGCGCCAGCAGTACTTCCCTGAGCTCCTACGAGCAGTACTTC.

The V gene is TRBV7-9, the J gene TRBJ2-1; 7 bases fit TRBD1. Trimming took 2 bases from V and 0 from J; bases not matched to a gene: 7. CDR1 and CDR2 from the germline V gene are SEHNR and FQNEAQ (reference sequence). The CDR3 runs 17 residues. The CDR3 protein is CASSLLAGGVSYNEQFF. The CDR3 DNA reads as TGTGCCAGCAGCTTACTCGCAGGGGGAGTCTCCTACAATGAGCAGTTCTTC.

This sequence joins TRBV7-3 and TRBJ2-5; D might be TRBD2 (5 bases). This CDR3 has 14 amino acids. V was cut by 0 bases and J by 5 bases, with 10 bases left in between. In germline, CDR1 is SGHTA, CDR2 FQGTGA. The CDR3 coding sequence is TGTGCCAGCAGCTTAACGGGGAGTGGTGAGACCCAGTACTTC. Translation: CASSLTGSGETQYF.

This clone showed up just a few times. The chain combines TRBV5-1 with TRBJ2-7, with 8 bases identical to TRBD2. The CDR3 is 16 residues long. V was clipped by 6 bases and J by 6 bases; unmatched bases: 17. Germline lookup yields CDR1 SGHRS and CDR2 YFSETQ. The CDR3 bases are TGCGCCAGCACCCCGATTCGCGGGAGGCTAACCGGCGAGCAGTACTTC. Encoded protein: CASTPIRGRLTGEQYF. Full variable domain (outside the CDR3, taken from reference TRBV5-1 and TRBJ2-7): KAGVTQTPRYLIKTRGQQVTLSCSPISGHRSVSWYQQTPGQGLQFLFEYFSETQRNKGNFPGRFSGRQFSNSRSEMNVSTLELGDSALYLCASTPIRGRLTGEQYFGPGTRLTVT.

The DNA for the CDR3 is TGTGCCTGGAGTGTACTTCTGGGTCGGCTAGCAGACAATGAGCAGTTCTTC. It yields the protein CAWSVLLGRLADNEQFF. This sequence joins TRBV30 and TRBJ2-1; a weak D match, TRBD2 (5 bases). Between the trimmed V and J ends, which lost 0 bases and 5 bases, there was a span of 20 bases. The V gene's germline CDR1 is GTSNPN and CDR2 SVGIG (reference sequence). CDR3 length equals 17 residues. Using reference TRBV30 and TRBJ2-1 for the parts outside the CDR3, the full variable domain is SQTIHQWPATLVQPVGSPLSLECTVEGTSNPNLYWYRQAAGRGLQLLFYSVGIGQISSEVPQNLSASRPQDRQFILSSKKLLLSDSGFYLCAWSVLLGRLADNEQFFGPGTRLTVL.

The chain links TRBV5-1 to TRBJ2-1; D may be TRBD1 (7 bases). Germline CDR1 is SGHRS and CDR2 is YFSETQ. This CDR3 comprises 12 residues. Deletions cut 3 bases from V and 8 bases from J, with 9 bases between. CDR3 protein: CASSSRGDEQFF. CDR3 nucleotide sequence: TGCGCCAGCAGCTCCAGGGGGGATGAGCAGTTCTTC. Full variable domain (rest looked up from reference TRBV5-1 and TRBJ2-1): KAGVTQTPRYLIKTRGQQVTLSCSPISGHRSVSWYQQTPGQGLQFLFEYFSETQRNKGNFPGRFSGRQFSNSRSEMNVSTLELGDSALYLCASSSRGDEQFFGPGTRLTVL.

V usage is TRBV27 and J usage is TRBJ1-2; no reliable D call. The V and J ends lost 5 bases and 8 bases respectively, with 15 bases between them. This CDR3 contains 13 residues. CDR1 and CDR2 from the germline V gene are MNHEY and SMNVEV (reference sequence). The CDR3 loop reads CASSRREVDGYTF. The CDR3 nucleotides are TGTGCCAGCAGTCGCCGGGAGGTGGACGGCTACACCTTC.

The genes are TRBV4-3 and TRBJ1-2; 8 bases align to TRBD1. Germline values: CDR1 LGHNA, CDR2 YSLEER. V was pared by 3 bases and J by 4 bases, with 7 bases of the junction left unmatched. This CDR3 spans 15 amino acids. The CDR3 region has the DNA TGCGCCAGCAGCCAGGACCTGGGACAGGTCTATGGCTACACCTTC. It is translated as CASSQDLGQVYGYTF.

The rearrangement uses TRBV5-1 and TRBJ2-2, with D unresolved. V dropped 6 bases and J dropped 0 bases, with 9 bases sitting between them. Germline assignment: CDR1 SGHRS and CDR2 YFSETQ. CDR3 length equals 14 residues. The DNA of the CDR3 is TGCGCCAGCACCCGCAGCGCGAACACCGGGGAGCTGTTTTTT. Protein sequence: CASTRSANTGELFF.

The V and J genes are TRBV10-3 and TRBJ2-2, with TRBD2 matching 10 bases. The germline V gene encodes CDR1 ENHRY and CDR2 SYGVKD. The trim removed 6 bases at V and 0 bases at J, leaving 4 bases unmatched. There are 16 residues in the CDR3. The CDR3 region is CAIRLTSGSNTGELFF. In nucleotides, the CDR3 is TGTGCCATCAGACTGACTAGCGGGTCGAACACCGGGGAGCTGTTTTTT.

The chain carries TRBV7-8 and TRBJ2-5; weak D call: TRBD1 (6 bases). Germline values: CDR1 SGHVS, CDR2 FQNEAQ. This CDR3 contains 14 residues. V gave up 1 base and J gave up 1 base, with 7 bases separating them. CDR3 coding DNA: TGTGCCAGCAGCTTAGGACAGGTCCAAGAGACCCAGTACTTC. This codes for CASSLGQVQETQYF.

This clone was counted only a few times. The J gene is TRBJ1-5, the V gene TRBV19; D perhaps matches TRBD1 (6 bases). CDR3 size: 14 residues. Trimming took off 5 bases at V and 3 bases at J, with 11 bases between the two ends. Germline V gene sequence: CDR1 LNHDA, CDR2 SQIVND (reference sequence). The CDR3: CASSVRQDNQPQHF. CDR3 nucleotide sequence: TGTGCCAGTAGTGTTCGACAGGACAATCAGCCCCAGCATTTT.

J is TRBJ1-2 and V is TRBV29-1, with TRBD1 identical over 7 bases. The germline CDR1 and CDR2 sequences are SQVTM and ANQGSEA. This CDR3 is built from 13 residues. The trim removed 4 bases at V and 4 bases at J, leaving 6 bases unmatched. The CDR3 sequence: CSVGRGDSYGYTF. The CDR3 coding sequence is TGCAGCGTTGGCAGGGGGGACTCCTATGGCTACACCTTC.

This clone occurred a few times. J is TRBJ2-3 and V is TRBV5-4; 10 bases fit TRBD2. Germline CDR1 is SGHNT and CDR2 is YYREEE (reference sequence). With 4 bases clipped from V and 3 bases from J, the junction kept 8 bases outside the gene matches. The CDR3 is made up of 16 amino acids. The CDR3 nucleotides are TGTGCCAGCAGCCTACTACTAGCGGGAATGACAGATACGCAGTATTTT. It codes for CASSLLLAGMTDTQYF.

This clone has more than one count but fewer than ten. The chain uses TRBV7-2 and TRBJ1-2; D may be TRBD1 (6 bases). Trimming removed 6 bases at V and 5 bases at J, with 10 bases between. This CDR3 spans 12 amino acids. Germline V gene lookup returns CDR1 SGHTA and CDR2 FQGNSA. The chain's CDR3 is CASSPQGYGYTF. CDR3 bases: TGTGCCAGCAGTCCCCAGGGGTATGGCTACACCTTC.

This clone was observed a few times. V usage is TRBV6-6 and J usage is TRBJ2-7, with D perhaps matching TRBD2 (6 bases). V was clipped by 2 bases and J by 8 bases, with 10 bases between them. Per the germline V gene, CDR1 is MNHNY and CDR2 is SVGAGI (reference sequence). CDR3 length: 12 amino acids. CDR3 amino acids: CASSYASAKQYV. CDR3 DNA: TGTGCCAGCAGTTACGCTAGCGCCAAGCAGTACGTC.

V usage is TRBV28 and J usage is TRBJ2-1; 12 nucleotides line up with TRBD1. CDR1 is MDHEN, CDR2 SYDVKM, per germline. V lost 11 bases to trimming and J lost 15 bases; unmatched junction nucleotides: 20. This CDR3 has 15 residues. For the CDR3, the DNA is TGTGCCTCTTTCACGCCACTCGGGACAGGGGGCAGGGGGTTCTTC. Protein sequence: CASFTPLGTGGRGFF. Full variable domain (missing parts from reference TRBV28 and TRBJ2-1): DVKVTQSSRYLVKRTGEKVFLECVQDMDHENMFWYRQDPGLGLRLIYFSYDVKMKEKGDIPEGYSVSREKKERFSLILESASTNQTSMYLCASFTPLGTGGRGFFGPGTRLTVL.

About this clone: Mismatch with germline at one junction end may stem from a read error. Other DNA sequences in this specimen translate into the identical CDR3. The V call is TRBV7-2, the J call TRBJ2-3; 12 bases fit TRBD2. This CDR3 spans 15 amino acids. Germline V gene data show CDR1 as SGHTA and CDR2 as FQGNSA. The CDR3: CASSLAGGYTDTQYF. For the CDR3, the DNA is TGTGCCAGCAGCCTAGCGGGAGGGTACACAGATACGCAGTATTTT.

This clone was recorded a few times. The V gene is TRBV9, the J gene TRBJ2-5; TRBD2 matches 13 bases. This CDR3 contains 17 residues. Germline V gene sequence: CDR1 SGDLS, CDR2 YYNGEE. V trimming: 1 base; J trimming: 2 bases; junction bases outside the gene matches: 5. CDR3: CASSVRWTSGSQETQYF. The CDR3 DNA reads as TGTGCCAGCAGCGTACGATGGACTAGCGGGAGTCAAGAGACCCAGTACTTC.